This T cell receptor (beta chain) was identified during a study of identical twins. Whole-study results and caveats: Monozygotic twin pairs showed more out-of-frame TCR alpha sharing than models estimated. Twins shared out-of-frame alpha sequences with excess low generation probability.

Healthy Caucasians alone served as donors. The CDR3 runs to 14 residues. Trimming stripped 2 bases from V and 7 bases from J, with 9 bases between. Unique molecular identifiers were present on the cDNA, which also gained a universal primer site by template switching. TCRdb itself ran the 5' RACE reads through MiXCR, one entry per CDR3 protein. The sample contains 300,000 to 400,000 distinct CDR3 sequences, around 12% of which appear only once. Comments on this clonotype: Its antigen is unidentified.

These sequences were also reported in another study, on yellow fever vaccine responses in identical twins.

Sequences were obtained from CD8+ T cells sorted from blood. This sequence was found in a woman aged 18-30 years in good health. This chain links TRBV12-3 or TRBV12-4 with TRBJ1-6; D possibly corresponds to TRBD1 (5 bases). CDR3 amino acids: CASSLQGGNSPLHF. Here the CDR3 DNA reads TGTGCCAGCAGTTTACAGGGCGGGAATTCACCCCTCCACTTT.